This T cell receptor beta chain was identified during a study of blood T cells in healthy people across ages. Study context: The template switching approach captured approximately one barcoded beta molecule for every two T cells.

Study-wide results and caveats: It was not possible, with unsorted PBMCs, to conclusively compare naive and antigen-experienced cells. Total diversity from one million sequenced T cells was likely underestimated.

Concerning this clonotype: Antigen: not known.

Donors ranged from roughly 6 to 90 years old and were healthy Caucasians in Russia. Through a sample-barcoded 5' primer and a J-beta primer mix, a second PCR was run for about 6 to 12 cycles. TCRdb re-analysed the 5' RACE reads in MiXCR, keeping a single row per CDR3 protein. The data contain approximately 2,000,000 distinct CDR3 sequences, about two fifths of them singletons. CDR1 and CDR2 (germline): SGHTA, FQGNSA. Trimming removed 0 bases from V and 8 bases from J, with 16 bases in between. CDR3 length: 15 amino acids. The clonotype originates from a human donor in good health. This chain joins TRBV7-2 and TRBJ1-2; D unclear. Sample: blood. The CDR3 is CASSLAAGASYGYTF. The CDR3 nucleotides read TGTGCCAGCAGCTTAGCGGCAGGAGCCTCTTACGGCTACACCTTC.